Each of the 29 T cell receptor beta chains below was sequenced from the same sample in a study of cytomegalovirus exposure and HLA in healthy donors (dated by TCRdb to 2017 to 2019). Library preparation used the immunoSEQ multiplex PCR assay. For the multiplex PCR, a mixture combining 60 forward primers for TCR Vbeta segments and 13 reverse primers for TCR Jbeta segments was used. TCRdb re-hosts the immuneACCESS table, in-frame sequences only. Its copies lack some clones; in the studies checked, an unresolved V gene accounts for under half of them, and the cause for the rest is not known. For this sample there are approximately 150,000 clones; about 70% appear just once. The biggest ten clones account for over 9.5% of the sample. The sample comprised PBMCs. The receptors here all came from a man under 40 in good health and CMV-seropositive.

This clone was detected only a few times. The gene calls are TRBV6-5 and TRBJ1-1; D possibly corresponds to TRBD1 (5 bases). Between the trimmed V and J ends, which lost 8 bases and 6 bases, there was a span of 13 bases. The CDR3 has 12 amino acids. Germline CDR1 and CDR2: MNHEY and SVGAGI. CDR3: CASGRQKAEAFF. The CDR3 coding sequence is TGTGCCAGCGGAAGACAGAAGGCTGAAGCTTTCTTT.

This chain joins TRBV21-1 and TRBJ1-3; the D call in the table, TRBD1, was not verified against the DNA. TRBV21-1 is noted as a pseudogene. CDR3 size: 15 residues. This CDR3 is CASSKRGDRGNTIYF. As DNA, the CDR3 is TGTGCCAGCAGCAAAAGGGGAGACAGGGGGAACACCATATATTTT.

The V gene is TRBV9, the J gene TRBJ2-7, with D maybe TRBD2 (7 bases). The germline gives CDR1 SGDLS, CDR2 YYNGEE. The V gene lost 0 bases and the J gene lost 6 bases, with 19 bases spanning the gap. CDR3 length: 16 amino acids. The CDR3 here is CASSVEGGGQRGEQYF. CDR3 coding DNA: TGTGCCAGCAGCGTAGAGGGAGGGGGGCAGAGGGGCGAGCAGTACTTC.

The chain carries TRBV6-5 and TRBJ1-5; D might be TRBD1 (5 bases). Trimming cost V 9 bases and J 4 bases, with 19 bases left between them. The CDR3 has 15 residues. CDR1 MNHEY and CDR2 SVGAGI come from the germline V gene. The CDR3 here is CASRSGLNPNQPQHF. The CDR3 coding sequence is TGTGCCAGTCGTTCGGGACTTAACCCAAATCAGCCCCAGCATTTT.

This clone was seen a single time. The V and J genes are TRBV11-1 and TRBJ1-1; D ambiguous. The germline gives CDR1 SGHAT, CDR2 FQDESV (reference sequence). V dropped 3 bases and J dropped 0 bases, with 8 bases sitting between them. This CDR3 contains 14 residues. CDR3 loop: CASSLEGLNTEAFF. CDR3 nucleotide sequence: TGTGCCAGCAGCTTGGAGGGATTGAACACTGAAGCTTTCTTT.

This clone was recorded a few times. This chain connects TRBV18 to TRBJ1-5, with TRBD1 matching 7 bases. The trim removed 4 bases at V and 5 bases at J, leaving 5 bases unmatched. This CDR3 is built from 14 residues. Germline CDR1 KGHSH, CDR2 LQKENI. CDR3 protein: CASSQITGDQPQHF. The CDR3 DNA is TGTGCCAGCTCACAGATTACAGGGGATCAGCCCCAGCATTTT.

J is TRBJ2-2 and V is TRBV29-1, with D possibly being TRBD1 (5 bases). This CDR3 has 13 amino acids. CDR1 is SQVTM, CDR2 ANQGSEA, per germline. Trimming stripped 3 bases from V and 5 bases from J, with 10 bases between. The CDR3 DNA reads as TGCAGCGTTGACCAGGGAAGGACCGGGGAGCTGTTTTTT. It encodes CSVDQGRTGELFF.

V and J are TRBV19 and TRBJ1-5, with 8 positions matching TRBD1. V lost 6 bases to trimming and J lost 7 bases; unmatched junction nucleotides: 5. This CDR3 is 13 amino acids long. Germline V gene lookup returns CDR1 LNHDA and CDR2 SQIVND (reference sequence). The CDR3 reads CASRTGEEQPQHF. In DNA form, the CDR3 reads TGTGCCAGTAGGACAGGGGAAGAGCAGCCCCAGCATTTT.

The chain carries TRBV27 and TRBJ2-7, with 7 positions matching TRBD1. The CDR3 loop spans 14 amino acids. The trim removed 5 bases at V and 5 bases at J, leaving 9 bases unmatched. Germline loops: CDR1 MNHEY, CDR2 SMNVEV (reference sequence). Here the CDR3 DNA reads TGTGCCAGCAGTAAGCTGACAGGGAAGGACGAGCAGTACTTC. This translates into CASSKLTGKDEQYF.

The chain is built from TRBV7-9 and TRBJ2-3; TRBD2 matches at 9 bases. Germline V lookup: CDR1 SEHNR, CDR2 FQNEAQ (reference sequence). J was trimmed by 2 bases and V by 4 bases; bases with no gene match: 7. The CDR3 consists of 16 residues. The CDR3 here is CASSSQLAGVTDTQYF. The CDR3 coding sequence is TGTGCCAGCAGCTCCCAATTAGCGGGAGTCACAGATACGCAGTATTTT.

The chain recombines TRBV5-1 with TRBJ1-4; D gene uncertain. This CDR3 comprises 14 residues. Germline values: CDR1 SGHRS, CDR2 YFSETQ. The V end lost 4 bases, the J end lost 7 bases, and 14 bases lay between the germline ends. CDR3 protein: CASSLEGGSEKLFF. The CDR3 DNA sequence: TGCGCCAGCAGCCTAGAAGGAGGGAGTGAAAAACTGTTTTTT.

The chain carries TRBV5-4 and TRBJ2-7; 9 bases align to TRBD1. V lost 2 bases to trimming and J lost 5 bases; unmatched junction nucleotides: 5. Germline V gene lookup returns CDR1 SGHNT and CDR2 YYREEE (reference sequence). CDR3 length: 14 residues. CDR3 protein: CASSLRTGVNEQYF. The CDR3 DNA is TGTGCCAGCAGCTTACGGACAGGGGTAAACGAGCAGTACTTC. Together with reference TRBV5-4 and TRBJ2-7, the CDR3 gives the full variable domain: ETGVTQSPTHLIKTRGQQVTLRCSSQSGHNTVSWYQQALGQGPQFIFQYYREEENGRGNFPPRFSGLQFPNYSSELNVNALELDDSALYLCASSLRTGVNEQYFGPGTRLTVT.

The chain is built from TRBV18 and TRBJ2-1, with 10 bases that match TRBD2. This CDR3 region has 16 residues. V was clipped by 4 bases and J by 3 bases; unmatched bases: 6. CDR1 and CDR2 from the germline V gene are KGHSH and LQKENI. The CDR3 loop is CASSLSGLAVYNEQFF. The CDR3 nucleotides read TGTGCCAGCTCACTGTCTGGACTAGCGGTCTACAATGAGCAGTTCTTC. Full variable domain (outside the CDR3, taken from reference TRBV18 and TRBJ2-1): NAGVMQNPRHLVRRRGQEARLRCSPMKGHSHVYWYRQLPEEGLKFMVYLQKENIIDESGMPKERFSAEFPKEGPSILRIQQVVRGDSAAYFCASSLSGLAVYNEQFFGPGTRLTVL.

The chain carries TRBV6-1 and TRBJ2-7, with 8 bases aligning to TRBD1. Germline V gene lookup returns CDR1 MNHNS and CDR2 SASEGT. The ends lost 8 bases at V and 4 bases at J; junction bases unmatched: 10. This CDR3 has 14 amino acids. In DNA, the CDR3 is TGTGCCAGCGGAGGGACAGGAGGGACTTACGAGCAGTACTTC. Encoded protein: CASGGTGGTYEQYF.

In this sample, this clone turned up once. The CDR3 region is CASSDSGSEQYF. The CDR3 nucleotides are TGCGCCAGCAGTGATTCGGGGAGCGAGCAGTACTTC. The V and J genes are TRBV10-1 and TRBJ2-7, with D maybe TRBD2 (5 bases). This CDR3 is built from 12 residues. Germline CDR1 and CDR2: WNHNN and SYGVQD (reference sequence). With 3 bases removed from V and 6 bases from J, the gap between germline ends came to 9 bases.

The CDR3 bases are TGTGCCAGCAGGCGACAAGCCTACGAGCAGTACTTC. This translates into CASRRQAYEQYF. The gene calls are TRBV2 and TRBJ2-7; D remains unclear. Trimming took off 6 bases at V and 2 bases at J, with 8 bases between the two ends. This CDR3 has 12 amino acids. Germline CDR1 and CDR2: SNHLY and FYNNEI. Together with reference TRBV2 and TRBJ2-7, the CDR3 gives the full variable domain: EPEVTQTPSHQVTQMGQEVILRCVPISNHLYFYWYRQILGQKVEFLVSFYNNEISEKSEIFDDQFSVERPDGSNFTLKIRSTKLEDSAMYFCASRRQAYEQYFGPGTRLTVT.

This sequence joins TRBV5-4 and TRBJ2-1, with 7 bases aligning to TRBD1. Germline V gene sequence: CDR1 SGHNT, CDR2 YYREEE (reference sequence). Losses at the gene ends were 2 bases for V and 3 bases for J; bases not matched to a gene: 8. This CDR3 comprises 16 residues. The CDR3 spells CASSLGGTGDYNEQFF. The CDR3 coding sequence is TGTGCCAGCAGCTTAGGAGGAACAGGGGACTACAATGAGCAGTTCTTC.

For this clone: The junction differs from germline at one of its ends, possibly a read error. The genes are TRBV18 and TRBJ2-7; TRBD2 agrees at 9 bases. Germline CDR1 KGHSH, CDR2 LQKENI. CDR3 length: 16 residues. As DNA, the CDR3 is TGTGCCAGCTCACCGATTGTAGCGGGAGCCTCCCACGAGCAGTACTTC. This translates into CASSPIVAGASHEQYF.

V gene TRBV18 combines with J gene TRBJ1-3; possible D gene TRBD1, 6 bases. Germline V gives CDR1 KGHSH, CDR2 LQKENI. V lost 3 bases to trimming and J lost 0 bases, with 18 bases between them. The CDR3 spans 18 residues. The CDR3 DNA reads TGTGCCAGCTCACCCACATACACAGGGACCCGCTCTGGAAACACCATATATTTT. It translates to CASSPTYTGTRSGNTIYF.

The chain is built from TRBV16 and TRBJ1-4, with TRBD1 matching 10 bases. The CDR3 totals 15 residues. The germline gives CDR1 KGHSY, CDR2 FQNENV. V was pared by 0 bases and J by 12 bases, with 7 bases of the junction left unmatched. The chain's CDR3 is CASSQSWGTGDELFF. CDR3 DNA: TGTGCCAGCAGCCAATCATGGGGGACAGGGGATGAACTGTTTTTT.

The CDR3, as DNA: TGTGCCAGCAGCTCGGACAGGGGGGACCAGTACTTC. Protein product: CASSSDRGDQYF. V and J are TRBV13 and TRBJ2-5, with 10 bases lining up with TRBD1. This CDR3 is built from 12 residues. With 4 bases clipped from V and 10 bases from J, the junction kept 3 bases outside the gene matches. Per the germline V gene, CDR1 is PRHDT and CDR2 is FYEKMQ (reference sequence).

The chain uses TRBV4-2 and TRBJ1-5, with D possibly matching TRBD1 (6 bases). V lost 4 bases to trimming and J lost 5 bases, with 15 bases between them. Germline-derived CDR1 and CDR2 are LGHNA and YNFKEQ. This CDR3 comprises 15 residues. The CDR3 DNA follows: TGTGCCAGCAGCCGTGTGGAGGGGGGGGATCAGCCCCAGCATTTT. Translation gives CASSRVEGGDQPQHF.

The rearrangement uses TRBV14 and TRBJ2-7; D ambiguous. Germline values: CDR1 SGHDN, CDR2 FVKESK. The CDR3 runs to 14 residues. Trimming took 2 bases from V and 4 from J, leaving 12 bases between them. For the CDR3, the DNA is TGTGCCAGCAGCCAATGGTCTAGTTGGTACGAGCAGTACTTC. Protein: CASSQWSSWYEQYF.

The chain joins TRBV11-2 to TRBJ1-1; D is undetermined. The CDR3 runs 14 residues. Germline V CDR1 and CDR2: SGHAT, FQNNGV. V lost 5 bases and J lost 4, with 14 bases in between. The CDR3 coding sequence is TGTGCCAGCAGCCCGCGGTTGAACCCCACTGAAGCTTTCTTT. It is translated as CASSPRLNPTEAFF.

V and J are TRBV13 and TRBJ1-1; D is unclear. This CDR3 spans 15 amino acids. V was clipped by 1 base and J by 10 bases, with 19 bases between them. Per germline, CDR1 PRHDT and CDR2 FYEKMQ (reference sequence). As DNA, the CDR3 is TGTGCCAGCAGCTTAGAAGAGGGTGCGAGGCGGGGAGCTTTCTTT. Its protein product is CASSLEEGARRGAFF.

The chain combines TRBV5-4 with TRBJ2-1; 8 bases line up with TRBD2. Germline CDR1 reads SGHNT; CDR2 reads YYREEE (reference sequence). The CDR3 spans 15 residues. V lost 0 bases to trimming and J lost 7 bases; unmatched junction nucleotides: 6. The CDR3 is CASSLELAVANEQFF. For the CDR3, the DNA is TGTGCCAGCAGCTTGGAACTAGCGGTGGCTAATGAGCAGTTCTTC.

J is TRBJ2-5 and V is TRBV29-1; TRBD2 agrees at 8 bases. Trimming cost V 4 bases and J 2 bases; bases outside gene matches: 6. The germline V gene encodes CDR1 SQVTM and CDR2 ANQGSEA. This CDR3 spans 14 amino acids. CDR3 sequence: CSVGMASGQETQYF. CDR3 bases: TGCAGCGTTGGTATGGCTAGCGGGCAAGAGACCCAGTACTTC.

In DNA form, the CDR3 reads TGTGCCAGTAGTTCACTTTCGGGAATCTACGAGCAGTACTTC. The encoded protein is CASSSLSGIYEQYF. The V gene is TRBV19, the J gene TRBJ2-7, with D perhaps TRBD2 (5 bases). With 5 bases removed from V and 3 bases from J, the gap between germline ends came to 14 bases. In germline, CDR1 is LNHDA, CDR2 SQIVND (reference sequence). The CDR3 loop spans 14 amino acids.

A single count supports this clone. The chain uses TRBV9 and TRBJ2-1; 10 bases agree with TRBD2. Germline CDR1 and CDR2: SGDLS and YYNGEE. V dropped 4 bases and J dropped 10; count of bases not matched to a gene: 14. The CDR3 is made up of 16 amino acids. CDR3 DNA: TGTGCCAGCAGCCCGGTCACTAGCGGGGTCCAAATCGAGCAGTTCTTC. It is translated as CASSPVTSGVQIEQFF. The entire variable domain, with the rest obtained from reference TRBV9 and TRBJ2-1, is as follows: DSGVTQTPKHLITATGQRVTLRCSPRSGDLSVYWYQQSLDQGLQFLIQYYNGEERAKGNILERFSAQQFPDLHSELNLSSLELGDSALYFCASSPVTSGVQIEQFFGPGTRLTVL.